This TCR beta chain was retrieved from a study of T-cell memory formation after mild COVID-19. Study at large: Each donor largely had its own TCR clusters. Whole-study results and caveats: Several responding clones turned up in pre-infection memory, indicating that cross-reactive memory may have taken part. Day 15 to 85 contractors were CD4/CD8 balanced; later expanders leaned CD4+.

For this clonotype: No antigen is known for it.

V was clipped by 0 bases and J by 4 bases, with 12 bases between them. Germline CDR1 reads SGDLS; CDR2 reads YYNGEE. This CDR3 is 15 amino acids long. A 5'RACE reaction primed in the constant segment made cDNA libraries of TCR alpha and TCR beta, and these carried sample barcodes and UMIs. Via MiXCR, TCRdb re-called the 5' RACE reads, giving one row per CDR3 protein. This repertoire shows around 420,000 distinct CDR3 sequences, 20% to 25% found once; its top ten account for 8.5% to 9%. This chain joins TRBV9 and TRBJ2-3; D remains ambiguous. This clonotype originated in an adult woman who had mild COVID-19 (a few samples of this study predate the infection). Cell type and time point are not known. Sequenced: PBMCs or a T cell subset sorted from them (not recorded which). The CDR3 loop reads CASSVGGRQADTQYF. The DNA of the CDR3 is TGTGCCAGCAGCGTAGGAGGAAGGCAAGCAGATACGCAGTATTTT. The full variable domain, rest sourced from reference TRBV9 and TRBJ2-3, is DSGVTQTPKHLITATGQRVTLRCSPRSGDLSVYWYQQSLDQGLQFLIQYYNGEERAKGNILERFSAQQFPDLHSELNLSSLELGDSALYFCASSVGGRQADTQYFGPGTRLTVL.